What follows describes a single T cell receptor (beta chain). Its antigen remains unknown. The authors prepared the TCRbeta library with unique molecular identifiers. TCRdb re-derived calls from the PCR reads in MiXCR, one entry per CDR3 protein. Among 500,000 to 600,000 distinct CDR3 sequences listed, 25% to 30% were seen once. This sample is drawn from a study of T-cell reconstitution after alpha-beta-depleted transplantation in children. Study results and limitations: There were some patients whose high TCRbeta diversity at day 60 came from surviving recipient T cells and thymic progenitors. About two months after transplant, alpha-beta T cells reportedly came from several hundred expanded graft clones. T-cell counts and diversity were attributed mostly to newly produced T cells one year after transplant.

V lost 8 bases and J 2 bases, leaving 13 bases between the germline ends. The CDR3 sequence is 13 residues long. The V gene is TRBV12-3 or TRBV12-4, the J gene TRBJ2-7, with a tentative D call TRBD2 (5 bases). This specimen consisted of PBMCs, obtained before TCRalphabeta/CD19-depleted stem cell transplant. The receptor comes from a boy younger than two with Wiskott-Aldrich syndrome, due to receive a stem cell transplant. CDR3 protein: CASARAPAYEQYF. The DNA for the CDR3 is TGTGCCAGCGCGCGGGCGCCCGCCTACGAGCAGTACTTC.